This T cell receptor (beta chain) was sequenced in a study of CD4+ T cells in melanoma. Study findings and constraints: A reported correlation linked neoantigen-specific CD4+ T cells to CD8+, macrophage and B cell function. Reportedly, melanoma neoantigen-specific CD4+ T cells showed varied differentiation states.

This clone was seen a handful of times. The target antigen is unknown. TCRdb's copy holds only in-frame clones and misses some; the assay was immunoSEQ multiplex PCR. The data contain 9,900 or so clones, about 63% of them singletons. Between the trimmed V and J ends, which lost 3 bases and 10 bases, there was a span of 10 bases. This CDR3 has 13 residues. Germline CDR1 and CDR2: LNHDA and SQIVND (reference sequence). The clonotype comes from a human donor with melanoma. The chain is built from TRBV19 and TRBJ1-6, with D perhaps matching TRBD1 (6 bases). The sequencing input was cells from a culture (not recorded whether cultured in vitro). The DNA of the CDR3 is TGTGCCAGTAGTATCAACAGGGAGTCACCCCTCCACTTT. It is translated as CASSINRESPLHF.